Sequencing of this T cell receptor beta chain was carried out in a study of identical twins. TCRdb re-called the 5' RACE reads through MiXCR, storing one row per CDR3 protein. The sample records around 250,000 distinct CDR3 sequences, 6.5% to 9.5% being singletons. The CDR3 length is 14 residues. Trimming removed 2 bases from V and 8 bases from J, with 13 bases in between. Concerning this clonotype itself: Its antigen is still unknown.

Findings and limits, study-wide: Cord blood beta clonotypes present at high abundance carried fewer insertions; no such pattern appeared in memory repertoires.

These data were also filed under a second study, of yellow fever vaccine responses in identical twins.

The sequenced sample was CD8+ T cells sorted from blood. The TCR was taken from a woman between 18 and 29 years old in good health. This rearrangement joins TRBV12-3 or TRBV12-4 to TRBJ2-1; D is unresolved. CDR3 sequence reads: CASSLSRAHDEQFF. CDR3 nucleotides: TGTGCCAGCAGTTTAAGCCGAGCCCACGATGAGCAGTTCTTC.